The source of this T cell receptor (beta chain) is a study of technical replicates of blood from a handful of donors. Clones were read by immunoSEQ multiplex PCR, and TCRdb kept only the in-frame ones, dropping some. The sample holds tens of thousands of clones, 97% seen once. There are 14 residues in the CDR3. CDR1 is WNHNN and CDR2 is SYGVQD in the germline V gene (reference sequence). What was sequenced was T cells isolated from PBMCs. The V gene is TRBV10-1, the J gene TRBJ2-5, with D tentatively TRBD2 (6 bases). This clonotype originated in a human donor in good health. The CDR3 bases are TGCGCTAGTTCCCCCCGTTCAAGCGGGTGGACCCAGTACTTC. It translates to CASSPRSSGWTQYF.